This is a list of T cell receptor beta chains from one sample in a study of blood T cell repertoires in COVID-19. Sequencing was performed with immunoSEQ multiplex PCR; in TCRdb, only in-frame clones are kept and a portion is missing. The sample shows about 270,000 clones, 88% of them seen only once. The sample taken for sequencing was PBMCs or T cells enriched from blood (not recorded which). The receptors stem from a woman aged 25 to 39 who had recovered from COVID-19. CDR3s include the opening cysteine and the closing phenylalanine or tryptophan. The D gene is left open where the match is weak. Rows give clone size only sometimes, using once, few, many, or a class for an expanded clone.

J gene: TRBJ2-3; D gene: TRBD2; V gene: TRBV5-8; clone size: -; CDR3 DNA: TGTGCCAGCAGCTTACGAGGACTAGCGGTCACAGATACGCAGTATTTT; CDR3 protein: CASSLRGLAVTDTQYF
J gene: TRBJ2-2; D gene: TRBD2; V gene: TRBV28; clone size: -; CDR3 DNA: TGTGCCAGCAGTCTGGGGAGGGGCCGAGTTAAGCTGTTTTTT; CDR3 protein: CASSLGRGRVKLFF
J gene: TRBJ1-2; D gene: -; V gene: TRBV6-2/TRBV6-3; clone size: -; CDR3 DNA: TGTGCCAGCAGCCGCAGTACAGTGAGAAACTATGGCTACACCTTC; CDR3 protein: CASSRSTVRNYGYTF
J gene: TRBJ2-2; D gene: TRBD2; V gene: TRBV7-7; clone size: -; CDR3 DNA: TGTGCCAGCAGCTCGATAGCGGGGACGAACACCGGGGAGCTGTTTTTT; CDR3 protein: CASSSIAGTNTGELFF
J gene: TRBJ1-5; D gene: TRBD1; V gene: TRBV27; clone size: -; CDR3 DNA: TGTGCCAGCAGTTTAAGGACAGGGGCAGAACAGCCCCAGCATTTT; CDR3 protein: CASSLRTGAEQPQHF
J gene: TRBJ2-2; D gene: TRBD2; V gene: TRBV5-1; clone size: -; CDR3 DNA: TGCGCCAGCAGCTCGTTAAGGACTAGCGGGAGGGCCACATGGACCGGGGAGCTGTTTTTT; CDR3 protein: CASSSLRTSGRATWTGELFF
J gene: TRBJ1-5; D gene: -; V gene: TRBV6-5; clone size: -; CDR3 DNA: TGTGCCAGCAGACAGGGTTTTAATCAGCCCCAGCATTTT; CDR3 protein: CASRQGFNQPQHF
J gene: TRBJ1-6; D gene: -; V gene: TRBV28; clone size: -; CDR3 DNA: TGTGCCAGCAGTTTTCCCCCGGGAAGCTCCTATAATTCACCCCTCCACTTT; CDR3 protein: CASSFPPGSSYNSPLHF
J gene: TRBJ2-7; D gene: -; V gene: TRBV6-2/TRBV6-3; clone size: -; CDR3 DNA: TGTGCCAGCAGTTACTCCGACAGCTCCTACGAGCAGTACTTC; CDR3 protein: CASSYSDSSYEQYF
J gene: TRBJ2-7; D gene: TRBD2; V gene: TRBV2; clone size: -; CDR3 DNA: TGTGCCAGCAGTAAAAGCGGGGCGAGCTCCTACGAGCAGTACTTC; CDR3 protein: CASSKSGASSYEQYF
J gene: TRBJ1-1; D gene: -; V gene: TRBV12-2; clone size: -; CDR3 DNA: TGTGCAAGTCGCCGCGACAGGCCACTGAACACTGAAGCTTTCTTT; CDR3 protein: CASRRDRPLNTEAFF
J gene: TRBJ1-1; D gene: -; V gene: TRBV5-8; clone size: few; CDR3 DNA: TGTGCCAGCAGCTTGATTACCGGGATATCGTTCCCGAACACTGAAGCTTTCTTT; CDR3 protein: CASSLITGISFPNTEAFF
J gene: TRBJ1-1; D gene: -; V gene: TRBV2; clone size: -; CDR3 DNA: TGTGCCAGCAGTTCCGTTGTGGGGAGGGCAATTGGAGCTTTCTTT; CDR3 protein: CASSSVVGRAIGAFF
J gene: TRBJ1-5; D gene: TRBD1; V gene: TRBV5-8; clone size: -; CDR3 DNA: TGTGCCAGCAGCCGGGGCCGGGACAGGCACCCACAGCCTCAGCATTTT; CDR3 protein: CASSRGRDRHPQPQHF
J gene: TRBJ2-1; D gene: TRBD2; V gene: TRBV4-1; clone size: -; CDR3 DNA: TGCGCCAGCAGCCAAGGACTAGCGGGAGGGACGAGCTCCTACAATGAGCAGTTCTTC; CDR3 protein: CASSQGLAGGTSSYNEQFF
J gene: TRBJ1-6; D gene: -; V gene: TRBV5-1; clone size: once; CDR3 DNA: TGCGCCAGCAGCTTACAGGGTTCGGATTCACCCCTCCACTTT; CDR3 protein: CASSLQGSDSPLHF
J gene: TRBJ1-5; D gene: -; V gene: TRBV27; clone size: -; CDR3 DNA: TGTGCCAGCAGTAAGGCGGGATATCAGCCCCAGCATTTT; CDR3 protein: CASSKAGYQPQHF
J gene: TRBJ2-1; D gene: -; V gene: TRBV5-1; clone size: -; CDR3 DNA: TGCGCCAGCAGCTTGGCCAACGGGGTAAATGAGCAGTTCTTC; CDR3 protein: CASSLANGVNEQFF
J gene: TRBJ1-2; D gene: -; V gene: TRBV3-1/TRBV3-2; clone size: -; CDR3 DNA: TGTGCCAGCAGCCTAAGTGGTGGGGAGCGACTCTCGGGCTACACCTTC; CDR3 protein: CASSLSGGERLSGYTF
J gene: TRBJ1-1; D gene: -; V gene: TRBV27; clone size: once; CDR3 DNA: TGTGCCAGCAGTTTGCCAGGGAACACTGAAGCTTTCTTT; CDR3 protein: CASSLPGNTEAFF
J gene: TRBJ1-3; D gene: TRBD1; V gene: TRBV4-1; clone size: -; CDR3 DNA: TGCGCCAGCAGACAGGGGGTGGGATCTGGAAACACCATATATTTT; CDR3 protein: CASRQGVGSGNTIYF
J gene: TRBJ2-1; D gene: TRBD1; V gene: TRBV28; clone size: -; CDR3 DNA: TGTGCCAGCAGTCCAGGACAGGGGGACAATGAGCAGTTCTTC; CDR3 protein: CASSPGQGDNEQFF
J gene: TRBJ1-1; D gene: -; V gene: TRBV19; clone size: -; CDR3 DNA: TGTGCCAGTAGTATCATTGGGGGAGGTACTGAAGCTTTCTTT; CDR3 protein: CASSIIGGGTEAFF
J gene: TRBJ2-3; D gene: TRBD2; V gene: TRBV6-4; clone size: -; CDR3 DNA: TGTGCCAGCAGTCCGCTAGCGGGCACAGATACGCAGTATTTT; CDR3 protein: CASSPLAGTDTQYF
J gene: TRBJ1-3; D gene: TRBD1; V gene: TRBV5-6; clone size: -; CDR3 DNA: TGTGCCAGCAGCTTACAACAGGGGACTGGAAACACCATATATTTT; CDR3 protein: CASSLQQGTGNTIYF
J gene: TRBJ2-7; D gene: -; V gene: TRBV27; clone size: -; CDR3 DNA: TGTGCCAGCAGTTCTTCAATGGGCCCGGTAATGTACGAGCAGTACTTC; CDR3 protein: CASSSSMGPVMYEQYF
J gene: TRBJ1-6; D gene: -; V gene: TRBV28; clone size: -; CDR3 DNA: TGTGCCAGCAGTTTAACCAGCTCCTATAATTCACCCCTCCACTTT; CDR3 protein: CASSLTSSYNSPLHF
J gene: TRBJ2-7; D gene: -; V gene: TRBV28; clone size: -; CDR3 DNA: TGTGCCAGCAGCCGCAACTCCTTAGGGGGGGGCCACGAGCAGTACTTC; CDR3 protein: CASSRNSLGGGHEQYF
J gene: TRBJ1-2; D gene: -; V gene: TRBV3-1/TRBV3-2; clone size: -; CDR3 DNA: TGTGCCAGCAGGGACATGCACGGCTACACCTTC; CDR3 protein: CASRDMHGYTF
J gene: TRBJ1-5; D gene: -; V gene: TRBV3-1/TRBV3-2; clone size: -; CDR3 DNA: TGTGCCAGCAGCCAAGGGGACAAATTATATCAGCCCCAGCATTTT; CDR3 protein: CASSQGDKLYQPQHF
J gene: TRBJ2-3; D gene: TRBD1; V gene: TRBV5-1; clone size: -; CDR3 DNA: TGCGCCAGCAGCCTGGACAGGGTAGGGGCAGATACGCAGTATTTT; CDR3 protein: CASSLDRVGADTQYF
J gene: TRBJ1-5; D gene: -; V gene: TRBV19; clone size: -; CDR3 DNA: TGTGCCAGTAGGGGCTTAGGAGGGGGCAATCAGCCCCAGCATTTT; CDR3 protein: CASRGLGGGNQPQHF
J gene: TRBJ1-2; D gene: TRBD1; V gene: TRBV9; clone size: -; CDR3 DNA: TGTGCCAGCAGCGAAGCGGTAATACAGGGGGAGTTATACTATGGCTACACCTTC; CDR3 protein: CASSEAVIQGELYYGYTF
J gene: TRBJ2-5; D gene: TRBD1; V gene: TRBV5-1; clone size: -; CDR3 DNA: TGCGCCAGCAGTTCTCTCCGGGACAGCCAAGAGACCCAGTACTTC; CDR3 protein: CASSSLRDSQETQYF
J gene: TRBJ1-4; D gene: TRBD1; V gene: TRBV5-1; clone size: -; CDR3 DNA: TGCGCCAGCAGCTTTGGGACAGATGAAAAACTGTTTTTT; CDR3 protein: CASSFGTDEKLFF
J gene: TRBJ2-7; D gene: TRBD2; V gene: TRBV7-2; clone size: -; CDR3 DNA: TGTGCCAGCAGCCTTCAGACTAGCGGGACCCACGAGCAGTACTTC; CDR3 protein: CASSLQTSGTHEQYF
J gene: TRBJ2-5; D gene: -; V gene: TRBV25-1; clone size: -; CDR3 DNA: TGTGCCAGCAGTGAAGTTTTTGTGGAACAGGGAGAGACCCAGTACTTC; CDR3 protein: CASSEVFVEQGETQYF
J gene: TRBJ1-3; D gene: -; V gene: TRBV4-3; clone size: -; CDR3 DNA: TGCGCCAGCAGCCAAGGACGACTAGGAAACACCATATATTTT; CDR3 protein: CASSQGRLGNTIYF
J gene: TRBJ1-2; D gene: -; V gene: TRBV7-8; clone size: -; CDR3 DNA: TGTGCCAGCAGCCAATCACCCGAAAGAGTAGAGTTCCACACCTTC; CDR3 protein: CASSQSPERVEFHTF
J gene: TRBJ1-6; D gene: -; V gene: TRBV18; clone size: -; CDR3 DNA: TGTGCCAGCACGGAGGGGTGGGGATTATCACCCCTCCACTTT; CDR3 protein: CASTEGWGLSPLHF
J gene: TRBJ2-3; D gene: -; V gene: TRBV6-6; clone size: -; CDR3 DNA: TGTGCCAGCACGCTCCGAGGGGGTGGCGATACGCAGTATTTT; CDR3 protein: CASTLRGGGDTQYF
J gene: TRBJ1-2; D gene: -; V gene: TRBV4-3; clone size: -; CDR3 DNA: TGCGCCAGCAGCCAAGGGTCAGGGGATCCAAACTATGGCTACACCTTC; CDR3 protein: CASSQGSGDPNYGYTF
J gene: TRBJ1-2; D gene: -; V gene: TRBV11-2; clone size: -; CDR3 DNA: TGTGCCAGCAGCTTATCGGGGGGGGACGTCCCGGGCTACACCTTC; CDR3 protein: CASSLSGGDVPGYTF
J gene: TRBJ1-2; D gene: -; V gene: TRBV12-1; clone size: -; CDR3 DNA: TGTGCCAGCCGGGGCCCGGGACAACGGGATGGCTACACCTTC; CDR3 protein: CASRGPGQRDGYTF
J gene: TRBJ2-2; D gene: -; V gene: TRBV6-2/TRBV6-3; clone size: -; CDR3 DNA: TGTGCCAGCAGTTACGTCGGAGGGAAGCGTGACGGGGAGCTGTTTTTT; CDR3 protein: CASSYVGGKRDGELFF
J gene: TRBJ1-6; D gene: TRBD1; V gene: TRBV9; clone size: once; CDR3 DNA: TGTGCCAGCAGCGTTTTGTCCGGGACAGACTATAATTCACCCCTCCACTTT; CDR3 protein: CASSVLSGTDYNSPLHF
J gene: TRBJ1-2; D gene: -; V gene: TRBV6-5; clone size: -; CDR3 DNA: TGTGCCAGCAGTTCGCCAGTCCGCGGAGGCTACACCTTC; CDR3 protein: CASSSPVRGGYTF
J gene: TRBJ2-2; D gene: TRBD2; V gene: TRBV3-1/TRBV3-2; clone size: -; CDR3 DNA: TGTGCCAGCAGCCGCGGGGGGAGTAACACCGGGGAGCTGTTTTTT; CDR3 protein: CASSRGGSNTGELFF
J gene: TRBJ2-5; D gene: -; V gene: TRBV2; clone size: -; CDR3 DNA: TGTGCCAGCAGTCTGCTGCTACAAGAGACCCAGTACTTC; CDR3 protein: CASSLLLQETQYF
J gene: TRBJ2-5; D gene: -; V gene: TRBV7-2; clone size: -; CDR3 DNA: TGTGCCAGCAGCTTCTTTACAGGTTCCCGGCCGAGAGAGACCCAGTACTTC; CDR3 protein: CASSFFTGSRPRETQYF
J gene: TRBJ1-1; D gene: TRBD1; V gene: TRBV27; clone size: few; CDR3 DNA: TGTGCCAGCAGATCCTTAACCGGGACAGGGACGAACACTGAAGCTTTCTTT; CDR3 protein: CASRSLTGTGTNTEAFF
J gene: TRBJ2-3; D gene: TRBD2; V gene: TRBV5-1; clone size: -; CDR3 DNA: TGCGCCAGCAGCTTGGCCGGTGGGAGGACTAGCGGGGGATATGAACTCACAGATACGCAGTATTTT; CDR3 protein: CASSLAGGRTSGGYELTDTQYF
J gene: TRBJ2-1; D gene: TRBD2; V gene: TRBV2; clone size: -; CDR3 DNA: TGTGCCAGCCGACTAGCGGGAGTGGGTGAGCAGTTCTTC; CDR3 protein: CASRLAGVGEQFF